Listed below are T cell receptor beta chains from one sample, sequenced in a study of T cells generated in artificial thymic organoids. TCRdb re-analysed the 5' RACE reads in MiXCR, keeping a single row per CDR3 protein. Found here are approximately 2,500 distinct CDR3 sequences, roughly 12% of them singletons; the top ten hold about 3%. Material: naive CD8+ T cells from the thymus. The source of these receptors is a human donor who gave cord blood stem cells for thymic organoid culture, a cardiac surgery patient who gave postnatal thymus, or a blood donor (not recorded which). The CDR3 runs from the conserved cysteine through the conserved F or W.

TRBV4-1	CASSQDGLGQGSNSPHHF
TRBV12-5	CASGLDLTSGAPYEQYF
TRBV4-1	CASSQVRGRNQPQHF
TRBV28	CASSLYPLTRGLVGEQFF
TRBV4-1	CASRGWSSGANVLTF
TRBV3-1	CASSQVYGGASTDTQYF
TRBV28	CASSLTGTSYEQYF
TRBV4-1	CASSQDPSGQRHSTDTQYF
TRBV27	CASSHGTPQESNQPQHF
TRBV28	CASSLGGDRRTDTQYF
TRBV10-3	CAISESSGSPYGYTF
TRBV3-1	CASSPLWKSKNIQYF
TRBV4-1	CASSQDRWVGTGTQYF
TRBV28	CASSPRKGAGQPQHF
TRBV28	CASSPTGYTYEQYF
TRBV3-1	CASSQDVNTGELFF
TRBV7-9	CASSRWGHTGELFF
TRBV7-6	CASSLWENSPLHF
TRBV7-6	CASSFLGIGSETQYF
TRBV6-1	CASSDGEFYEQYF
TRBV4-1	CASSRGRPSSYNEQFF
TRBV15	CATSRDSRGQGSYEQYF
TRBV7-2	CASSLMGTALYEQYF
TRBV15	CATSRYLGVIAFF
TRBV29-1	CSVEGAGTSGTDTQYF
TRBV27	CASSFVPTGREFF
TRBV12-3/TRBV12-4	CASSFSPGEGTDTQYF
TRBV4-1	CASSLRGVLTGELFF
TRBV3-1	CASRRTGPSGRKGEETQYF
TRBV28	CASSTRRDEVQGGYVLYSGNTIYF
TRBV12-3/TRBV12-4	CASSFTGGLDTIYF
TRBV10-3	CAISGRTSGTDTQYF
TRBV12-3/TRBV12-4	CASKQAGAVPSTDTQYF
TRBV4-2	CASSQERGAPEAFF
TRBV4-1	CASSRQEAGIVENIQYF
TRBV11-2	CASSLGRLGTGELFF
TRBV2	CASNGVGYTF
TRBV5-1	CASSLRLAKDEQFF
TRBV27	CATVSGTGGHGYTF
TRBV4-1	CASSRLPLPGNQPQHF
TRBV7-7	CASSLEGGPFTGELFF